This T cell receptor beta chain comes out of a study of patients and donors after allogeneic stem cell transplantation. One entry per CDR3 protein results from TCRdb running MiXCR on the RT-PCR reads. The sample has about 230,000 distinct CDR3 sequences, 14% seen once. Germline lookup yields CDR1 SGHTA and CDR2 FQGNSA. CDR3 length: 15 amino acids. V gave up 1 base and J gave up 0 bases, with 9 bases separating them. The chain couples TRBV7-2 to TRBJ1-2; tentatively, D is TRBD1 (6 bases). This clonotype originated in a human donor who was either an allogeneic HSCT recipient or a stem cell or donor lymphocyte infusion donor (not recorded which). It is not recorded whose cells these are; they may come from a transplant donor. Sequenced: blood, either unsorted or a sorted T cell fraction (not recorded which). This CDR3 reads CASSLGAGANYGYTF. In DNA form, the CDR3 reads TGTGCCAGCAGCTTAGGGGCAGGGGCTAACTATGGCTACACCTTC.